This TCR beta chain comes out of a study of beta chain features in type 1 diabetes. Overall study: In age, gender and cell yields, patients were similar to healthy donors.

Whole-study findings and limits: Insertion counts at VDJ junctions were lower in type 1 diabetes patients, who also showed more deletions there. Within patients, naive, central memory and Treg TCRB repertoires seemed more similar than within healthy donors.

The V gene's germline CDR1 is SGHRS and CDR2 YFSETQ. CDR3 length equals 15 residues. The junction had 7 bases not matched to a gene; V was cut back by 0 bases and J by 7 bases. Via CD45RO/CCR7/CD25/CD127/CD95/CD27, cells of the CD4+ naive, central memory, regulatory and stem cell-like memory subsets were sorted. The study reverse transcribed the entire isolated RNA, so it sequenced expressed TCRB transcripts. Assay used: immunoSEQ multiplex PCR; TCRdb lists only in-frame clones, some missing. The sample records around 400,000 clones, around 16% being singletons. This clone showed up just a few times. What it recognizes is unknown.

This chain connects TRBV5-1 to TRBJ2-1; 7 nucleotides align to TRBD2. Material: naive CD4+ T cells from blood. The TCR sequence derives from a young woman in good health. CDR3 region: CASSLVGGRSNEQFF. CDR3 DNA sequence: TGCGCCAGCAGCTTGGTGGGCGGGAGATCAAATGAGCAGTTCTTC.